These 7 T cell receptor beta chains were sequenced from one sample in a study. TCRdb reprocessed the 5' RACE reads with MiXCR, giving one entry per CDR3 protein. The sample includes roughly 8,100 distinct CDR3 sequences, roughly 52% of them seen just once. The specimen was memory CD4+ T cells sorted from a lymph node. Subset of the sample: memory CD4+ T cells, CD4+CD45RO+CD25-. These receptors were collected from a female donor with breast cancer.

The chain links TRBV7-3 to TRBJ1-1, with a tentative D call TRBD1 (5 bases). Looked up from germline, CDR1 is SGHTA and CDR2 is FQGTGA. V lost 4 bases, J lost 3 bases, and 15 bases lay in between. The CDR3 spans 15 residues. Here the CDR3 reads CASSSPKGRDTEAFF. CDR3 sequence (DNA): TGTGCCAGCAGCTCCCCAAAGGGACGGGACACTGAAGCTTTCTTT. The variable domain in full, completed from reference TRBV7-3 and TRBJ1-1, reads GAGVSQTPSNKVTEKGKYVELRCDPISGHTALYWYRQSLGQGPEFLIYFQGTGAADDSGLPNDRFFAVRPEGSVSTLKIQRTERGDSAVYLCASSSPKGRDTEAFFGQGTRLTVV.

This clonotype occurred a few times. This rearrangement joins TRBV7-3 to TRBJ2-1, with TRBD2 matching 15 bases. Germline trimming cut 5 bases from V and 9 bases from J; bases unmatched to any gene: 5. The germline V gene encodes CDR1 SGHTA and CDR2 FQGTGA. This CDR3 spans 15 amino acids. CDR3 sequence reads: CASSPGGLAGGEQFF. The CDR3 DNA sequence: TGTGCCAGCAGCCCCGGGGGACTAGCGGGGGGTGAGCAGTTCTTC.

A note on this clonotype: With a much larger clone just one base away, this may be a read error. V and J are TRBV20-1 and TRBJ2-5; D may match TRBD1 or TRBD2 (6 bases each). Germline CDR1 reads DFQATT; CDR2 reads SNEGSKA (reference sequence). The CDR3 is 15 residues long. CDR3 residues: CSTRPSSAQGKAQYF. The CDR3 DNA reads as TGCAGTACTAGACCCTCTAGCGCCCAGGGGAAGGCCCAGTACTTC.

A note on this clonotype: The germline gene is not matched at one end of the junction; a read error may be the cause. This chain links TRBV7-6 with TRBJ2-3; 7 bases are shared with TRBD2. There are 15 residues in the CDR3. Germline V CDR1 and CDR2: SGHVS, FNYEAQ. The CDR3 region is CASSGAGIGTDTQYF. As DNA, the CDR3 is TGCGCCAGCAGCGGAGCGGGAATTGGCACAGATACGCAGTATTTT.

There are a few counts of this clonotype. In DNA, the CDR3 is TGTGCCAGCAGCCCGGAAGGCGGGAGCTCTGGAAACACCATATATTTT. Its translation is CASSPEGGSSGNTIYF. The chain is built from TRBV7-6 and TRBJ1-3; D unclear. Trimming cost V 5 bases and J 0 bases, with 14 bases left between them. The germline gives CDR1 SGHVS, CDR2 FNYEAQ. The CDR3 runs to 16 residues.

CDR3 nucleotides: TGTGCCAGCACCCCAGAGGGGATCGCTGAAGCTTTCTTT. This sequence encodes CASTPEGIAEAFF. The gene calls are TRBV6-5 and TRBJ1-1; TRBD1 might be the D (5 bases). Trimming removed 7 bases from V and 6 bases from J, with 15 bases in between. CDR1 is MNHEY, CDR2 SVGAGI, per germline. The CDR3 length is 13 residues.

This clonotype has more than one count but fewer than ten. The chain carries TRBV6-5 and TRBJ1-2; D ambiguous. CDR1 and CDR2 (germline): MNHEY, SVGAGI. The V and J ends lost 6 bases and 2 bases respectively, with 19 bases between them. The length of the CDR3 is 16 residues. In DNA, the CDR3 is TGTGCCAGCAGGTCTAGCATAGCCCCAAGAAACTATGGCTACACCTTC. Residues: CASRSSIAPRNYGYTF.